Listed below are T cell receptor beta chains from one sample, sequenced in a study of blood T cell repertoires in COVID-19. Produced via immunoSEQ multiplex PCR; TCRdb's table is partial and in-frame only. In the table there are 430,000 or so clones, over 75% of which are singletons. Sequenced sample: PBMCs or T cells enriched from blood (not recorded which). Source of these receptors: a woman between 35 and 50 years old who had recovered from COVID-19. The CDR3 runs from the conserved cysteine through the conserved F or W. The D gene is left open where the match is weak. Some rows have no size entry. The others give once, few or many, or a class for an expanded clone.

clone size: NA
J gene: TRBJ1-3
D gene: NA
V gene: TRBV27
CDR3 protein: CASSPQQGFSGNTIYF
CDR3 DNA: TGTGCCAGCAGTCCCCAACAGGGTTTCTCTGGAAACACCATATATTTT

clone size: NA
J gene: TRBJ1-2
D gene: TRBD1
V gene: TRBV6-2/TRBV6-3
CDR3 protein: CASSPTGTGNYGYTF
CDR3 DNA: TGTGCCAGCAGTCCAACCGGGACAGGGAACTATGGCTACACCTTC

clone size: few
J gene: TRBJ1-5
D gene: NA
V gene: TRBV19
CDR3 protein: CASSIRQPNQPQHF
CDR3 DNA: TGTGCCAGTAGTATTCGACAGCCCAATCAGCCCCAGCATTTT

clone size: few
J gene: TRBJ2-7
D gene: TRBD2
V gene: TRBV5-6
CDR3 protein: CASSSRLGGRAYEQYF
CDR3 DNA: TGTGCCAGCAGCTCCAGGTTGGGAGGGAGGGCCTACGAGCAGTACTTC

clone size: NA
J gene: TRBJ2-7
D gene: TRBD1
V gene: TRBV19
CDR3 protein: CASSIGTGGSQQYF
CDR3 DNA: TGTGCCAGTAGTATAGGGACAGGGGGCTCCCAGCAGTACTTC

clone size: NA
J gene: TRBJ1-2
D gene: TRBD1
V gene: TRBV6-2/TRBV6-3
CDR3 protein: CASSSRDRAVDGYTF
CDR3 DNA: TGTGCCAGCAGTTCCCGGGACAGGGCGGTCGATGGCTACACCTTC

clone size: once
J gene: TRBJ2-5
D gene: NA
V gene: TRBV7-2
CDR3 protein: CASSLTGMVETQYF
CDR3 DNA: TGTGCCAGCAGCCTTACAGGGATGGTAGAGACCCAGTACTTC

clone size: NA
J gene: TRBJ2-6
D gene: NA
V gene: TRBV3-1/TRBV3-2
CDR3 protein: CASSQDLQGPGANVLTF
CDR3 DNA: TGTGCCAGCAGCCAAGATTTGCAGGGCCCTGGGGCCAACGTCCTGACTTTC

clone size: NA
J gene: TRBJ2-4
D gene: NA
V gene: TRBV6-5
CDR3 protein: CASSYGPENIQYF
CDR3 DNA: TGTGCCAGCAGTTACGGGCCAGAAAACATTCAGTACTTC

clone size: few
J gene: TRBJ2-5
D gene: TRBD2
V gene: TRBV7-2
CDR3 protein: CASSSRAGGPGETQYF
CDR3 DNA: TGTGCCAGCAGCTCAAGAGCGGGAGGGCCCGGAGAGACCCAGTACTTC

clone size: once
J gene: TRBJ1-6
D gene: NA
V gene: TRBV25-1
CDR3 protein: CASSEYSAQNSPLHF
CDR3 DNA: TGTGCCAGCAGTGAATACTCGGCACAGAATTCACCCCTCCACTTT

clone size: NA
J gene: TRBJ2-5
D gene: NA
V gene: TRBV5-1
CDR3 protein: CASRGGTGEETQYF
CDR3 DNA: TGCGCCAGCAGGGGGGGTACAGGGGAAGAGACCCAGTACTTC

clone size: NA
J gene: TRBJ1-6
D gene: NA
V gene: TRBV5-1
CDR3 protein: CASSNGQLAGSPLHF
CDR3 DNA: TGCGCCAGCAGCAATGGACAGCTCGCTGGCTCACCCCTCCACTTT

clone size: NA
J gene: TRBJ1-1
D gene: NA
V gene: TRBV5-1
CDR3 protein: CASSLGQENTEAFF
CDR3 DNA: TGCGCCAGCAGCTTGGGGCAGGAAAACACTGAAGCTTTCTTT

clone size: NA
J gene: TRBJ2-7
D gene: NA
V gene: TRBV29-1
CDR3 protein: CSVREPGYEQYF
CDR3 DNA: TGCAGCGTTCGTGAGCCCGGCTACGAGCAGTACTTC

clone size: NA
J gene: TRBJ1-1
D gene: NA
V gene: TRBV4-3
CDR3 protein: CASSQVGRNTEAFF
CDR3 DNA: TGCGCCAGCAGCCAAGTTGGGCGGAACACTGAAGCTTTCTTT

clone size: NA
J gene: TRBJ2-1
D gene: TRBD1
V gene: TRBV11-3
CDR3 protein: CASRHDRVYNEQFF
CDR3 DNA: TGTGCCAGCAGACACGACAGGGTCTACAATGAGCAGTTCTTC

clone size: NA
J gene: TRBJ2-2
D gene: TRBD2
V gene: TRBV5-1
CDR3 protein: CASSASGPPTGELFF
CDR3 DNA: TGCGCCAGCAGCGCTAGCGGCCCTCCCACCGGGGAGCTGTTTTTT

clone size: NA
J gene: TRBJ1-2
D gene: NA
V gene: TRBV4-1
CDR3 protein: CASTSGGGVDGYTF
CDR3 DNA: TGCGCCAGCACCTCCGGAGGGGGGGTTGATGGCTACACCTTC

clone size: NA
J gene: TRBJ1-5
D gene: NA
V gene: TRBV25-1
CDR3 protein: CASSDREGGQPQHF
CDR3 DNA: TGTGCCAGCAGTGATCGGGAGGGAGGTCAGCCCCAGCATTTT

clone size: NA
J gene: TRBJ1-5
D gene: TRBD1
V gene: TRBV5-8
CDR3 protein: CASSFKGTEDQPQHF
CDR3 DNA: TGTGCCAGCAGCTTTAAAGGGACAGAGGATCAGCCCCAGCATTTT

clone size: NA
J gene: TRBJ2-6
D gene: NA
V gene: TRBV5-6
CDR3 protein: CASSPRLGANVLTF
CDR3 DNA: TGTGCCAGCAGCCCCAGGCTGGGGGCCAACGTCCTGACTTTC

clone size: few
J gene: TRBJ1-2
D gene: NA
V gene: TRBV19
CDR3 protein: CASRLEGPVVVGYTF
CDR3 DNA: TGTGCCAGTAGATTAGAGGGCCCGGTTGTTGTCGGCTACACCTTC

clone size: NA
J gene: TRBJ2-3
D gene: TRBD2
V gene: TRBV27
CDR3 protein: CASSPKALLAGSTDTQYF
CDR3 DNA: TGTGCCAGCAGTCCTAAGGCCCTACTAGCGGGGTCCACAGATACGCAGTATTTT

clone size: NA
J gene: TRBJ2-5
D gene: NA
V gene: TRBV7-9
CDR3 protein: CASSTFAAGARETQYF
CDR3 DNA: TGTGCCAGCAGTACCTTCGCCGCGGGGGCCCGGGAGACCCAGTACTTC

clone size: few
J gene: TRBJ1-1
D gene: NA
V gene: TRBV10-3
CDR3 protein: CAISESQGEAFF
CDR3 DNA: TGTGCCATCAGTGAGTCCCAGGGGGAAGCTTTCTTT

clone size: few
J gene: TRBJ1-2
D gene: TRBD1
V gene: TRBV3-1/TRBV3-2
CDR3 protein: CASSQRQGNGYTF
CDR3 DNA: TGTGCCAGCAGCCAGCGACAGGGAAATGGCTACACCTTC

clone size: few
J gene: TRBJ2-2
D gene: TRBD2
V gene: TRBV5-6
CDR3 protein: CASSWGGPSRTGELFF
CDR3 DNA: TGTGCCAGCAGCTGGGGAGGGCCCAGCCGAACCGGGGAGCTGTTTTTT

clone size: NA
J gene: TRBJ2-7
D gene: TRBD2
V gene: TRBV4-1
CDR3 protein: CASSQDRLAGGWQYF
CDR3 DNA: TGCGCCAGCAGCCAAGATCGGCTAGCGGGAGGGTGGCAGTACTTC

clone size: NA
J gene: TRBJ2-7
D gene: NA
V gene: TRBV7-2
CDR3 protein: CASSFLRGHEQYF
CDR3 DNA: TGTGCCAGCAGTTTTCTTCGCGGCCACGAGCAGTACTTC

clone size: NA
J gene: TRBJ1-1
D gene: NA
V gene: TRBV7-6
CDR3 protein: CASSERRNTEAFF
CDR3 DNA: TGTGCCAGCAGCGAGCGGAGGAACACTGAAGCTTTCTTT

clone size: NA
J gene: TRBJ1-2
D gene: NA
V gene: TRBV4-3
CDR3 protein: CASSQIDTPNYGYTF
CDR3 DNA: TGCGCCAGCAGCCAAATTGACACCCCTAACTATGGCTACACCTTC

clone size: NA
J gene: TRBJ2-3
D gene: TRBD2
V gene: TRBV12-3/TRBV12-4
CDR3 protein: CASSPAGGEQYF
CDR3 DNA: TGTGCCAGCAGTCCAGCGGGGGGAGAGCAGTATTTT

clone size: NA
J gene: TRBJ2-1
D gene: NA
V gene: TRBV19
CDR3 protein: CASSPRSYNEQFF
CDR3 DNA: TGTGCCAGTAGTCCTCGGTCCTACAATGAGCAGTTCTTC

clone size: NA
J gene: TRBJ2-7
D gene: TRBD1
V gene: TRBV7-2
CDR3 protein: CASSGDRGSYEQYF
CDR3 DNA: TGTGCCAGCAGCGGGGACAGGGGTTCCTACGAGCAGTACTTC

clone size: NA
J gene: TRBJ1-5
D gene: TRBD1
V gene: TRBV19
CDR3 protein: CASSIVRQGIRNQPQHF
CDR3 DNA: TGTGCCAGTAGTATAGTCCGACAGGGGATTCGCAATCAGCCCCAGCATTTT

clone size: NA
J gene: TRBJ1-1
D gene: NA
V gene: TRBV6-5
CDR3 protein: CASSHKNIRHTEAFF
CDR3 DNA: TGTGCCAGCAGCCACAAGAACATCAGGCACACTGAAGCTTTCTTT

clone size: NA
J gene: TRBJ1-2
D gene: NA
V gene: TRBV10-3
CDR3 protein: CAISGAPGPDGYTF
CDR3 DNA: TGTGCCATCAGTGGTGCCCCAGGTCCCGATGGCTACACCTTC

clone size: once
J gene: TRBJ1-6
D gene: TRBD1
V gene: TRBV7-2
CDR3 protein: CASNPGGQGHSPLHF
CDR3 DNA: TGTGCCAGCAACCCAGGGGGACAGGGACATTCACCCCTCCACTTT

clone size: NA
J gene: TRBJ2-3
D gene: NA
V gene: TRBV6-5
CDR3 protein: CASNWGADTQYF
CDR3 DNA: TGTGCCAGCAATTGGGGGGCAGATACGCAGTATTTT

clone size: NA
J gene: TRBJ1-4
D gene: TRBD1
V gene: TRBV15
CDR3 protein: CATSRGQGGEKLFF
CDR3 DNA: TGTGCCACCAGCAGAGGACAGGGTGGTGAAAAACTGTTTTTT

clone size: NA
J gene: TRBJ2-5
D gene: TRBD2
V gene: TRBV19
CDR3 protein: CASTPGRLAGGRGETQYF
CDR3 DNA: TGTGCCAGTACCCCAGGGCGGCTAGCGGGAGGTAGAGGAGAGACCCAGTACTTC

clone size: few
J gene: TRBJ2-7
D gene: NA
V gene: TRBV18
CDR3 protein: CASSPVPPTRPDEQYF
CDR3 DNA: TGTGCCAGCTCACCTGTTCCACCGACACGACCCGACGAGCAGTACTTC

clone size: few
J gene: TRBJ1-1
D gene: TRBD1
V gene: TRBV5-1
CDR3 protein: CASSLGQGVSEAFF
CDR3 DNA: TGCGCCAGCAGCTTGGGGCAGGGGGTGAGTGAAGCTTTCTTT

clone size: NA
J gene: TRBJ1-3
D gene: TRBD1
V gene: TRBV2
CDR3 protein: CASSGTGSGGGNTIYF
CDR3 DNA: TGTGCCAGCAGTGGGACAGGGAGTGGAGGTGGAAACACCATATATTTT

clone size: NA
J gene: TRBJ2-1
D gene: TRBD2
V gene: TRBV7-9
CDR3 protein: CASSLVSGSLLEQFF
CDR3 DNA: TGTGCCAGCAGCTTGGTTAGCGGGAGCCTTCTTGAGCAGTTCTTC

clone size: NA
J gene: TRBJ1-2
D gene: TRBD1
V gene: TRBV19
CDR3 protein: CASSDRGQGYGYTF
CDR3 DNA: TGTGCCAGTAGTGACAGGGGGCAGGGCTATGGCTACACCTTC

clone size: NA
J gene: TRBJ2-5
D gene: TRBD2
V gene: TRBV5-1
CDR3 protein: CASSRTSGSGETQYF
CDR3 DNA: TGCGCCAGCAGTCGGACTAGCGGGAGTGGAGAGACCCAGTACTTC

clone size: NA
J gene: TRBJ2-1
D gene: NA
V gene: TRBV2
CDR3 protein: CASRLQGNEQFF
CDR3 DNA: TGTGCCAGCAGGCTACAGGGAAATGAGCAGTTCTTC

clone size: NA
J gene: TRBJ2-1
D gene: TRBD2
V gene: TRBV6-4
CDR3 protein: CASSLREGENNEQFF
CDR3 DNA: TGTGCCAGCAGCTTACGGGAGGGGGAGAACAATGAGCAGTTCTTC

clone size: few
J gene: TRBJ2-3
D gene: TRBD2
V gene: TRBV29-1
CDR3 protein: CSVMGSAGAVKDPDTQYF
CDR3 DNA: TGCAGCGTCATGGGGTCAGCGGGAGCGGTCAAAGATCCAGATACGCAGTATTTT

clone size: NA
J gene: TRBJ2-1
D gene: TRBD2
V gene: TRBV7-2
CDR3 protein: CASSSRTRGNEQFF
CDR3 DNA: TGTGCCAGCAGCTCGAGGACTAGAGGGAATGAGCAGTTCTTC

clone size: NA
J gene: TRBJ1-2
D gene: NA
V gene: TRBV12-3/TRBV12-4
CDR3 protein: CASSLATSGGYTF
CDR3 DNA: TGTGCCAGCAGTTTAGCTACCTCAGGGGGCTACACCTTC

clone size: NA
J gene: TRBJ2-1
D gene: TRBD2
V gene: TRBV29-1
CDR3 protein: CSVEGTSAYNEQFF
CDR3 DNA: TGCAGCGTTGAAGGGACTAGCGCTTACAATGAGCAGTTCTTC

clone size: NA
J gene: TRBJ2-7
D gene: TRBD2
V gene: TRBV7-9
CDR3 protein: CASSLVSGNEQYF
CDR3 DNA: TGTGCCAGCAGCTTAGTTAGCGGGAACGAGCAGTACTTC

clone size: NA
J gene: TRBJ2-1
D gene: TRBD2
V gene: TRBV7-2
CDR3 protein: CASSLVAGGHNEQFF
CDR3 DNA: TGTGCCAGCAGCTTAGTCGCGGGAGGCCACAATGAGCAGTTCTTC

clone size: NA
J gene: TRBJ2-5
D gene: TRBD1
V gene: TRBV7-8
CDR3 protein: CASSYRQGTETQYF
CDR3 DNA: TGTGCCAGCAGCTATAGACAGGGAACAGAGACCCAGTACTTC

clone size: NA
J gene: TRBJ1-5
D gene: TRBD1
V gene: TRBV19
CDR3 protein: CASSTNRGRGNQPQHF
CDR3 DNA: TGTGCCAGTAGTACCAACAGGGGCCGAGGCAATCAGCCCCAGCATTTT

clone size: NA
J gene: TRBJ2-7
D gene: TRBD2
V gene: TRBV5-1
CDR3 protein: CASSSGGGGEQYF
CDR3 DNA: TGCGCCAGCAGCTCCGGTGGGGGGGGCGAGCAGTACTTC

clone size: NA
J gene: TRBJ1-3
D gene: NA
V gene: TRBV5-1
CDR3 protein: CASSLDTRAIYF
CDR3 DNA: TGCGCCAGCAGCTTGGATACTCGGGCCATATATTTT